This TCR beta chain emerged from a study of shared clonotypes between healthy human individuals. For the study at large: The donor group consisted of a couple of women and a few men, aged 18 to 49.

Findings and limits, study-wide: Richness estimates generally favored naive over memory subsets. Relative to clonotypes present in all four donors, those not shared had lower generation probabilities.

In the case of this clone: What it binds is not known.

The run depth of the assay was deep. Assay used: immunoSEQ multiplex PCR; TCRdb lists only in-frame clones, some missing. Among 950,000 to 1,100,000 clones listed, 65% to 75% were seen once. CDR3 length equals 14 residues. Germline values: CDR1 LNHDA, CDR2 SQIVND (reference sequence). V was trimmed by 4 bases and J by 9 bases, leaving 13 bases between them. Material: memory CD4+ T cells sorted from blood. Subset: CD45RA-negative fraction. This TCR came from a man between 18 and 29 years old in good health. The chain recombines TRBV19 with TRBJ1-6, with TRBD1 as a possible D gene (5 bases). The CDR3 reads CASSSKGLGSPLHF. The CDR3 nucleotides read TGTGCCAGTAGTAGTAAGGGGCTTGGTTCACCCCTCCACTTT.